A single sample is the source of the 27 T cell receptor beta chains below, sequenced in a study of metastatic and nonmetastatic thyroid tumors (dated by TCRdb to between 2020 and 2021). Library preparation used PCR. The sequencer was an Illumina HiSeq 4000. The raw public data were reprocessed by TCRdb itself: fastp quality trimming at Q25, MiXCR clonotype calling, in-frame beta chains only. This sample comprises around 59,000 clones, 15% to 20% of them detected only once. The ten largest clones take up just under 9.5% of the sample. No treatment had been received by any patient before thyroid surgery. Sequences were obtained from blood. These TCRs come from a male donor with papillary thyroid cancer or a benign thyroid nodule (not recorded which). Some clones in this sample may be carry-over from other donors' samples.

This clone was counted at least ten times. This chain connects TRBV28 to TRBJ1-5; TRBD1 matches 7 bases. The CDR3 runs to 16 residues. The V and J ends lost 4 bases and 2 bases, in that order; junction bases with no gene match: 8. Germline CDR1 MDHEN, CDR2 SYDVKM. The CDR3 coding sequence is TGTGCCAGCAGTTCCCACGGTAGGGGGCGCAATCAGCCCCAGCATTTT. Its protein product is CASSSHGRGRNQPQHF. Using reference TRBV28 and TRBJ1-5 for the parts outside the CDR3, the full variable domain is DVKVTQSSRYLVKRTGEKVFLECVQDMDHENMFWYRQDPGLGLRLIYFSYDVKMKEKGDIPEGYSVSREKKERFSLILESASTNQTSMYLCASSSHGRGRNQPQHFGDGTRLSIL.

The chain combines TRBV30 with TRBJ2-3; TRBD1 matches 9 bases. V gave up 4 bases and J gave up 1 base; unmatched junction bases: 3. The CDR3 consists of 14 residues. Germline CDR1 reads GTSNPN; CDR2 reads SVGIG (reference sequence). For the CDR3, the DNA is TGTGCCTGGAACAGGGGGCTGGGCACAGATACGCAGTATTTT. Encoded protein: CAWNRGLGTDTQYF.

The table lists this clone with many counts. The rearrangement links TRBV5-1 to TRBJ2-3, with 13 nucleotides matching TRBD2. This CDR3 has 17 residues. Unmatched junction bases numbered 7, after V lost 2 bases and J lost 4 bases. CDR1 and CDR2 from the germline V gene are SGHRS and YFSETQ. The chain's CDR3 is CASSLMGLAGIADTQYF. DNA for the CDR3: TGCGCCAGCAGCTTAATGGGACTAGCGGGAATAGCAGATACGCAGTATTTT.

This clone was seen many times. The chain has TRBV6-1 and TRBJ2-1; TRBD2 agrees at 11 bases. This CDR3 has 15 residues. V shed 7 bases and J 7 bases; nucleotides not matched to a gene: 9. The germline V gene has CDR1 MNHNS and CDR2 SASEGT. Written as DNA, the CDR3 is TGTGCCAGCAAGATACTAGCGGGAGATGGGAATGAGCAGTTCTTC. Its protein is CASKILAGDGNEQFF.

Comment on this clone: The conserved phenylalanine or tryptophan is not found at the CDR3 terminus, so this likely reflects a read error. The chain combines TRBV6-2 or TRBV6-3 with TRBJ1-2, with D possibly TRBD1 on 6 matching bases. The CDR3 extends over 14 amino acids. Trimming took 5 bases from V and 5 from J, leaving 15 bases between them. Looked up from germline, CDR1 is MNHEY and CDR2 is SVGEGT. CDR3 region: CASSPDSTRYGYTS. CDR3 nucleotide sequence: TGTGCCAGCAGTCCGGACAGTACCCGATATGGCTACACCTCC.

This clone was seen more than once but under ten times. This may come from a read error, since a much larger clone is one base off. The rearrangement uses TRBV20-1 and TRBJ2-4; no clear D. The CDR3 is 16 residues long. The germline V and J ends were trimmed by 0 bases and 0 bases, with 12 bases remaining between them. Germline V lookup: CDR1 DFQATT, CDR2 SNEGSKA (reference sequence). The DNA of the CDR3 is TGCAGTGCTAGAGAGCAGTCGGTACTAGCCAAAAACATTCAGTACTTC. It is translated as CSAREQSVLAKNIQYF.

This clone was observed many times. The chain couples TRBV5-5 to TRBJ2-7; D not certain. This CDR3 has 13 residues. The V end was cut by 7 bases, the J end by 7 bases, with 18 bases between. Germline values: CDR1 SGHKS, CDR2 YYEKEE (reference sequence). The CDR3 loop reads CASAINRYGEQYV. The CDR3 nucleotides read TGTGCCAGCGCAATTAATCGGTATGGGGAGCAGTACGTC.

This clone was observed many times. Its ends do not fully match the called genes, so a read error is possible. Other DNA variants within this sample encode the same CDR3. The J gene is TRBJ1-6, the V gene TRBV20-1; D remains unclear. Germline-derived CDR1 and CDR2 are DFQATT and SNEGSKA (reference sequence). CDR3 length: 12 residues. The CDR3 DNA follows: TGCAGCGCTAGAGATCTACGCTTCACCCTCCACTTT. Amino acid sequence: CSARDLRFTLHF.

This clone was observed at least ten times. The rearrangement uses TRBV30 and TRBJ1-3; TRBD1 aligns across 7 bases. CDR1 GTSNPN and CDR2 SVGIG come from the germline V gene (reference sequence). CDR3 size: 14 residues. The ends lost 4 bases at V and 0 bases at J; junction bases unmatched: 3. CDR3 protein: CAWNRGTSGNTIYF. The CDR3 DNA is TGTGCCTGGAACAGGGGTACCTCTGGAAACACCATATATTTT. The full variable domain, its missing parts supplied by reference TRBV30 and TRBJ1-3, is SQTIHQWPATLVQPVGSPLSLECTVEGTSNPNLYWYRQAAGRGLQLLFYSVGIGQISSEVPQNLSASRPQDRQFILSSKKLLLSDSGFYLCAWNRGTSGNTIYFGEGSWLTVV.

This clone appeared many times. This chain connects TRBV4-1 to TRBJ2-5; 8 positions match TRBD2. With 5 bases clipped from V and 1 base from J, the junction kept 6 bases outside the gene matches. The CDR3 sequence is 15 residues long. The germline V gene has CDR1 MGHRA and CDR2 YSYEKL. CDR3 sequence (DNA): TGCGCCAGCAGCAGAACCGGGACTAGCCAAGAGACCCAGTACTTC. It is translated as CASSRTGTSQETQYF.

In the case of this clone: A much larger clonotype is one base distant, so this may be a read error. The gene calls are TRBV13 and TRBJ1-1; unclear D gene. Trimming stripped 8 bases from V and 3 bases from J, with 10 bases between. Per germline, CDR1 PRHDT and CDR2 FYEKMQ (reference sequence). The CDR3 extends over 12 amino acids. The CDR3 coding sequence is TGTGCCAGCTCTGAGCAGGACACTGAAGCTTTCTTT. This codes for CASSEQDTEAFF.

The chain is built from TRBV27 and TRBJ2-7; D is perhaps TRBD1 (6 bases). The germline CDR1 and CDR2 sequences are MNHEY and SMNVEV (reference sequence). V lost 4 bases to trimming and J lost 4 bases, with 14 bases between them. The CDR3 spans 14 residues. DNA for the CDR3: TGTGCCAGCAGTTCGATGGACAGCCGTTACGAGCAGTACTTC. This gives the protein CASSSMDSRYEQYF.

This clone has ten or more counts. V and J are TRBV5-4 and TRBJ1-1; TRBD1 agrees at 7 bases. Germline CDR1 reads SGHNT; CDR2 reads YYREEE (reference sequence). This CDR3 is 15 amino acids long. Unmatched junction bases numbered 8, after V lost 3 bases and J lost 3 bases. The CDR3 bases are TGTGCCAGCAGCTCGTTCGGGCAGGGGGACACTGAAGCTTTCTTT. As protein: CASSSFGQGDTEAFF.

The chain links TRBV5-1 to TRBJ2-7; TRBD1 matches 7 bases. Per the germline V gene, CDR1 is SGHRS and CDR2 is YFSETQ. With V trimmed by 4 bases and J by 2 bases, 12 bases remained unmatched. This CDR3 has 16 amino acids. The CDR3 nucleotides read TGCGCCAGCAGCCGCAACGCTAGAGGGGGCACCTACGAGCAGTACTTC. As protein: CASSRNARGGTYEQYF.

This sequence joins TRBV11-1 and TRBJ2-2, with D uncertain. The V and J ends lost 5 bases and 5 bases respectively, with 18 bases between them. Germline CDR1 and CDR2: SGHAT and FQDESV (reference sequence). The CDR3 is 16 amino acids. As DNA, the CDR3 is TGTGCCAGCAGCCCTAAATGTGGGTATCCTACCGGGGAGCTGTTTTTT. Translating gives CASSPKCGYPTGELFF. Using reference TRBV11-1 and TRBJ2-2 for the parts outside the CDR3, the full variable domain is EAEVAQSPRYKITEKSQAVAFWCDPISGHATLYWYRQILGQGPELLVQFQDESVVDDSQLPKDRFSAERLKGVDSTLKIQPAELGDSAMYLCASSPKCGYPTGELFFGEGSRLTVL.

About this clone: A single base separates this from a much larger clone, so it may be a read error. The chain has TRBV4-3 and TRBJ1-2, with 8 bases aligning to TRBD1. In germline, CDR1 is LGHNA, CDR2 YSLEER. Trimming removed 5 bases from V and 6 bases from J; junction bases left unmatched: 8. This CDR3 comprises 14 residues. This chain's CDR3 is CASSLGQGQDGYTF. The DNA for the CDR3 is TGCGCCAGCAGCTTAGGACAGGGACAAGATGGCTACACCTTC.

Sample share makes this clone medium-sized. The V and J genes are TRBV25-1 and TRBJ2-1; 9 bases are shared with TRBD2. The CDR3 covers 14 residues. The germline V gene has CDR1 MGHDK and CDR2 SYGVNS. Unmatched junction bases numbered 10, after V lost 4 bases and J lost 12 bases. The CDR3 reads CASSGGTSIESQFF. CDR3 in DNA: TGTGCCAGCAGTGGCGGGACTAGCATTGAATCGCAGTTCTTC.

Ten or more counts support this clone. The rearrangement joins TRBV9 to TRBJ2-1; TRBD1 aligns across 7 bases. From germline, CDR1 is SGDLS and CDR2 YYNGEE. The CDR3 length is 16 residues. The V gene end was trimmed by 3 bases and the J gene end by 5 bases; junction bases not matched to a gene: 11. The CDR3, as DNA: TGTGCCAGCAGCGCCCGACAGGGTACACCCAACAATGAGCAGTTCTTC. Amino acid sequence: CASSARQGTPNNEQFF.

This clone was detected many times. The genes are TRBV11-1 and TRBJ1-6; 10 positions agree with TRBD1. This CDR3 comprises 18 residues. Trimming at V came to 5 bases and at J to 6 bases, leaving 13 bases not matched to a gene. Germline CDR1 is SGHAT and CDR2 is FQDESV (reference sequence). The CDR3 bases are TGTGCCAGCAGCGCCCTACGTTGGGGACAGGGGTTTAATTCACCCCTCCACTTT. It codes for CASSALRWGQGFNSPLHF.

In its sample, this clone was seen a few times. The V and J genes are TRBV29-1 and TRBJ2-7; 12 positions match TRBD1. CDR3 length: 16 residues. Germline CDR1 and CDR2: SQVTM and ANQGSEA. V lost 8 bases to trimming and J lost 4 bases; unmatched junction nucleotides: 15. This CDR3 is CSPEVRDRGRIYEQYV. CDR3 nucleotide sequence: TGCAGCCCTGAGGTCCGGGACAGGGGGCGTATTTACGAGCAGTACGTC.

This clone was detected many times. The chain employs TRBV6-1 and TRBJ2-7; D possibly corresponds to TRBD1 (6 bases). V lost 6 bases and J lost 0, with 15 bases in between. Germline CDR1 MNHNS, CDR2 SASEGT. This CDR3 has 15 amino acids. This chain's CDR3 is CASRNTGSFSYEQYF. The CDR3 DNA sequence: TGTGCCAGCAGAAATACAGGGTCCTTCTCCTACGAGCAGTACTTC.

This clone has at least ten counts. V gene TRBV15 combines with J gene TRBJ1-6; no reliable D call. V was shortened by 0 bases and J by 10 bases, with 10 bases between the two germline ends. There are 14 residues in the CDR3. Germline V gene lookup returns CDR1 LNHNV and CDR2 YYDKDF (reference sequence). The CDR3 bases are TGTGCCACCAGCAGAGACCTGGGTTACTCACCCCTCCACTTT. Translation: CATSRDLGYSPLHF.

This clone was observed at least ten times. The chain links TRBV4-3 to TRBJ2-2; maybe TRBD1 (6 bases). The CDR3 has 15 amino acids. Germline CDR1 LGHNA, CDR2 YSLEER. Trimming pared 1 base from V and 3 bases from J, leaving 9 bases between. Here the CDR3 DNA reads TGCGCCAGCAGCCAAGGAGACAGGCACACCGGGGAGCTGTTTTTT. Its translation: CASSQGDRHTGELFF.

This clone has a count of ten or more. V is TRBV18 and J is TRBJ2-2, with TRBD1 matching over 8 bases. J lost 6 bases, V lost 5 bases, and 11 bases had no gene match. The CDR3 sequence is 16 residues long. Germline-derived CDR1 and CDR2 are KGHSH and LQKENI. The CDR3 spells CASSYPGTGIPGELFF. Here the CDR3 DNA reads TGTGCCAGCTCATATCCCGGGACAGGCATCCCCGGGGAGCTGTTTTTT. Supplemented by reference TRBV18 and TRBJ2-2, the full variable domain reads NAGVMQNPRHLVRRRGQEARLRCSPMKGHSHVYWYRQLPEEGLKFMVYLQKENIIDESGMPKERFSAEFPKEGPSILRIQQVVRGDSAAYFCASSYPGTGIPGELFFGEGSRLTVL.

On this clone: At one boundary the junction diverges from the germline segment, which might be a read error. This chain links TRBV6-6 with TRBJ2-1; no reliable D call. Per the germline V gene, CDR1 is MNHNY and CDR2 is SVGAGI (reference sequence). The CDR3 extends over 15 amino acids. In DNA, the CDR3 is TGTGTCAGCAGTTACACGACGCAGCCAGACAATGAGCAGTTCTTC. Amino acid sequence: CVSSYTTQPDNEQFF.

The chain recombines TRBV20-1 with TRBJ2-2; D remains ambiguous. This CDR3 region has 15 residues. Trimming removed 0 bases from V and 5 bases from J, with 13 bases in between. The germline CDR1 and CDR2 sequences are DFQATT and SNEGSKA (reference sequence). The CDR3: CSARDVGVGTGELFF. The CDR3 bases are TGCAGTGCTAGAGACGTTGGGGTTGGAACCGGGGAGCTGTTTTTT.

This clone has at least ten counts. The gene calls are TRBV5-6 and TRBJ1-1; D is undetermined. CDR1 is SGHDT and CDR2 is YYEEEE in the germline V gene. This CDR3 has 16 amino acids. V dropped 4 bases and J dropped 4 bases, with 20 bases sitting between them. The CDR3 bases are TGTGCCAGCAGCACGGACCGGACCAATGTTGGCACTGAAGCTTTCTTT. Amino acids: CASSTDRTNVGTEAFF.